This TCR beta chain was profiled in a study of siplizumab effects on memory and regulatory T cells. Assays covered roughly 9.8 x 10^4 TCR templates per sample. Sequencing was performed with immunoSEQ multiplex PCR; in TCRdb, only in-frame clones are kept and a portion is missing. The sample contains tens of thousands of clones, roughly 86% of which appear only once. With regard to this clone: Its matching antigen is unknown.

Study-wide findings and caveats: The apparent diversity of naive T cells exceeded that of memory cells, and naive T cells seemed to make a major contribution to the alloresponse. Siplizumab led to significantly less abundant alloreactive sequences that could be traced back to unstimulated CD4+ memory cells. Roughly 80-96% of proliferating CD4+ or CD8+ clones lacked an assignable naive or memory phenotype.

Germline V gives CDR1 MNHEY, CDR2 SVGAGI. The CDR3 length is 12 residues. Trimming pared 8 bases from V and 4 bases from J, leaving 11 bases between. The sequenced material came from Tregs sorted from blood. The sequence came from a human donor in good health. J is TRBJ1-2 and V is TRBV6-5; D may be TRBD1 (6 bases). The CDR3 reads CASFGTFYGYTF. The CDR3 nucleotides read TGTGCCAGCTTCGGGACATTCTATGGCTACACCTTC.